These T cell receptor beta chains were read from a single sample in a study of cytomegalovirus exposure and HLA in healthy donors. Assay used: immunoSEQ multiplex PCR; TCRdb lists only in-frame clones, some missing. This repertoire shows roughly 150,000 clones, 85% to 95% found once; its top ten account for approximately 2%. Material: PBMCs. These TCRs come from a man aged 18 to 30 in good health and CMV-seropositive. Both conserved end residues are part of each CDR3. D genes are given only for firm matches. Not all rows give a size; the values are once, few, many and, for expanded clones, a class.

cdr3_length j_call d_call clone_size v_call cdr3_aa cdr3_nt
16 TRBJ2-3 TRBD2 NA TRBV9 CASSGVAGMGTDTQYF TGTGCCAGCAGCGGGGTAGCGGGAATGGGAACAGATACGCAGTATTTT
15 TRBJ2-3 TRBD1 NA TRBV5-5 CASSRPGTVTDTQYF TGTGCCAGCAGCCGACCCGGGACAGTCACAGATACGCAGTATTTT
14 TRBJ2-7 NA NA TRBV11-2 CASSLPGLPYEQYF TGTGCCAGCAGCTTGCCGGGACTCCCCTACGAGCAGTACTTC
17 TRBJ1-2 TRBD1 once TRBV30 CAWSVFGTGGAGYGYTF TGTGCCTGGAGTGTATTTGGGACAGGGGGCGCCGGCTATGGCTACACCTTC
14 TRBJ2-3 TRBD2 NA TRBV19 CASNVAGAMNTQYF TGTGCCAGTAATGTAGCGGGAGCGATGAATACGCAGTATTTT
15 TRBJ2-5 TRBD1 NA TRBV6-5 CASSYGTVGKETQYF TGTGCCAGCAGTTACGGGACAGTTGGGAAAGAGACCCAGTACTTC
14 TRBJ2-2 NA NA TRBV10-2 CANGERTGTGELFF TGCGCCAACGGGGAGCGGACTGGCACCGGGGAGCTGTTTTTT
15 TRBJ2-7 TRBD1 NA TRBV5-1 CASSLVAGGPYEQYF TGCGCCAGCAGCTTGGTGGCAGGGGGCCCCTACGAGCAGTACTTC
15 TRBJ2-3 TRBD2 NA TRBV28 CASSLLAGPRDTQYF TGTGCCAGCAGTTTACTAGCGGGCCCGCGAGATACGCAGTATTTT
17 TRBJ2-1 TRBD2 NA TRBV5-1 CASSPDGLAGSYNEQFF TGCGCCAGCAGCCCTGATGGACTAGCCGGCTCCTACAATGAGCAGTTCTTC
13 TRBJ2-7 NA NA TRBV15 CATSTGSSYEQYF TGTGCCACCAGCACCGGGAGCTCCTACGAGCAGTACTTC
14 TRBJ1-1 NA NA TRBV30 CAWSVRGLDTEAFF TGTGCCTGGAGTGTACGAGGGTTGGATACTGAAGCTTTCTTT
11 TRBJ2-3 NA NA TRBV19 CASRGTDTQYF TGTGCTTCCAGGGGAACAGATACGCAGTATTTT
14 TRBJ2-1 NA NA TRBV5-6 CASSSRLPAPEQFF TGTGCCAGCAGCTCCCGACTGCCGGCCCCTGAGCAGTTCTTC
15 TRBJ2-1 NA NA TRBV9 CASSVGGSLGNEQFF TGTGCCAGCAGCGTAGGAGGGTCCCTCGGGAATGAGCAGTTCTTC
17 TRBJ1-4 NA NA TRBV15 CATSRAASAGYNEKLFF TGTGCCACCAGCAGAGCCGCGTCGGCAGGTTACAATGAAAAACTGTTTTTT
19 TRBJ2-3 TRBD2 once TRBV27 CASSGGLAGGGRSTDTQYF TGTGCCAGCAGTGGGGGCCTAGCGGGAGGCGGAAGAAGCACAGATACGCAGTATTTT
18 TRBJ1-6 NA NA TRBV27 CASRGRGEGGLWHSPLHF TGTGCCAGCAGAGGGAGGGGGGAAGGGGGGCTTTGGCATTCACCCCTCCACTTT
16 TRBJ2-2 NA NA TRBV7-9 CASSLAARLATGELFF TGTGCCAGCAGCTTAGCGGCGCGGTTAGCCACCGGGGAGCTGTTTTTT
14 TRBJ2-1 TRBD2 NA TRBV27 CASSSSGVNNEQFF TGTGCCAGCAGTTCTAGCGGGGTCAACAATGAGCAGTTCTTC
15 TRBJ2-1 TRBD2 NA TRBV7-8 CASSRGGSSYNEQFF TGTGCCAGCAGCCGGGGAGGGAGCTCCTACAATGAGCAGTTCTTC
13 TRBJ2-7 TRBD2 NA TRBV30 CAWTGLAVYEQYF TGTGCCTGGACCGGACTAGCTGTCTACGAGCAGTACTTC
15 TRBJ1-6 TRBD1 NA TRBV13 CASSTTDRGIAPLHF TGTGCCAGCAGCACCACGGACAGGGGGATAGCGCCCCTCCACTTT
11 TRBJ2-5 NA NA TRBV6-6 CASKRRDAQYF TGTGCCAGCAAACGGAGGGACGCCCAGTACTTC
13 TRBJ1-5 NA NA TRBV19 CASSWRGNQPQHF TGTGCCAGTAGTTGGAGGGGCAATCAGCCCCAGCATTTT
15 TRBJ2-3 NA NA TRBV4-1 CASSQEGRMRDTQYF TGCGCCAGCAGCCAAGAGGGTCGAATGCGGGATACGCAGTATTTT
16 TRBJ2-1 NA few TRBV28 CASSSPEGTSYNEQFF TGTGCCAGCAGCTCACCGGAGGGTACTAGTTACAATGAGCAGTTCTTC
14 TRBJ2-7 TRBD1 NA TRBV4-1 CASRLGQGAYEQYF TGCGCCAGCAGGCTCGGACAGGGAGCCTACGAGCAGTACTTC
13 TRBJ1-2 NA NA TRBV5-1 CASSRGQLYGYTF TGCGCCAGCAGCCGAGGACAGCTCTATGGCTACACCTTC
14 TRBJ1-3 NA NA TRBV9 CASSVDHSGNTIYF TGTGCCAGCAGCGTAGATCACTCTGGAAACACCATATATTTT
14 TRBJ1-2 TRBD1 NA TRBV10-3 CAIRGTGNNYGYTF TGTGCCATCAGGGGGACAGGGAACAACTATGGCTACACCTTC
12 TRBJ1-1 NA NA TRBV2 CASSPSGSEAFF TGTGCCAGCAGTCCCTCGGGGTCTGAAGCTTTCTTT
15 TRBJ2-6 NA NA TRBV5-1 CASSLGGPEANVLTF TGCGCCAGCAGCTTGGGGGGCCCTGAGGCCAACGTCCTGACTTTC
16 TRBJ2-5 NA NA TRBV7-9 CASIPVTGAGGETQYF TGTGCCAGCATCCCCGTAACAGGAGCTGGGGGGGAGACCCAGTACTTC
18 TRBJ1-2 TRBD1 NA TRBV4-1 CASSQEPPTGRYSYGYTF TGCGCCAGCAGCCAAGAACCCCCGACAGGGAGGTATAGCTATGGCTACACCTTC
14 TRBJ2-7 TRBD1 NA TRBV7-6 CASSSTGVGVEQYF TGTGCCAGCAGTTCGACAGGGGTCGGGGTCGAGCAGTACTTC
15 TRBJ1-1 TRBD1 NA TRBV13 CASRRQGAANTEAFF TGTGCCAGCAGGCGACAGGGGGCGGCAAACACTGAAGCTTTCTTT
15 TRBJ2-7 NA NA TRBV28 CARGGDRLPAYEQYF TGTGCCAGGGGGGGGGACAGGCTGCCCGCCTACGAGCAGTACTTC
16 TRBJ1-5 NA NA TRBV27 CASSLIAGPVAQPQHF TGTGCCAGCAGTCTGATTGCGGGACCGGTCGCTCAGCCCCAGCATTTT
15 TRBJ2-7 NA NA TRBV14 CASSRLSGVRYEQYF TGTGCCAGCAGCCGCCTGTCAGGGGTCAGGTACGAGCAGTACTTC
15 TRBJ2-3 TRBD2 NA TRBV7-3 CASSLTAGETDTQYF TGTGCCAGCAGCTTAACGGCGGGAGAAACAGATACGCAGTATTTT
18 TRBJ2-1 TRBD2 NA TRBV2 CASRMGLAGGSAYNEQFF TGTGCCAGCAGGATGGGACTAGCGGGAGGGTCGGCCTACAATGAGCAGTTCTTC
16 TRBJ2-1 TRBD1 once TRBV7-2 CASSSRQGISYNEQFF TGTGCCAGCAGCTCCAGACAGGGGATTTCCTACAATGAGCAGTTCTTC
15 TRBJ2-1 TRBD1 NA TRBV7-2 CASSSGQGKRNEQFF TGTGCCAGCAGCTCCGGACAGGGCAAGCGCAATGAGCAGTTCTTC
13 TRBJ2-5 TRBD2 once TRBV7-2 CASCTGRGETQYF TGTGCCAGCTGTACCGGGAGGGGCGAGACCCAGTACTTC
15 TRBJ2-3 NA NA TRBV25-1 CASADSSDSSNTQYF TGTGCCAGCGCCGACTCTAGCGATTCTTCAAATACGCAGTATTTT
15 TRBJ1-5 NA NA TRBV6-5 CASSYSGNSNQPQHF TGTGCCAGCAGTTATTCAGGAAATAGCAATCAGCCCCAGCATTTT
12 TRBJ2-7 NA NA TRBV13 CASSPQIYEQYF TGTGCCAGCAGCCCCCAGATCTACGAGCAGTACTTC
15 TRBJ1-4 NA NA TRBV6-1 CASSLLAGEWSEVFF TGTGCCAGCAGCCTTCTTGCAGGGGAATGGTCAGAAGTGTTTTTT
13 TRBJ1-2 NA NA TRBV28 CASSRGASYGYTF TGTGCCAGCAGCCGGGGGGCGTCCTATGGCTACACCTTC